This paragraph reports one TCR beta chain. Its target is unknown. These data are taken from a study of vaccination effects on CD4 cells after COVID-19. The CDR3 totals 16 residues. Per the germline V gene, CDR1 is ENHRY and CDR2 is SYGVKD. Trimming at V came to 0 bases and at J to 3 bases, leaving 3 bases not matched to a gene. Produced via immunoSEQ multiplex PCR; TCRdb's table is partial and in-frame only. The table lists more than 8,500 clones, about 76% of them singletons. Isolating CD4+ T cells followed approximately 9 days of culture. Participants completed two doses of the BNT162b2 or mRNA-1273 vaccine.

The chain employs TRBV10-3 and TRBJ2-1; the match to TRBD2 covers 9 bases. This sequence originates from a human donor who received a COVID-19 vaccine. This specimen consisted of CD4+ T cells from PBMCs cultured without peptide, obtained after COVID-19 vaccination. CDR3 sequence: CAISESRTSDYNEQFF. The CDR3, as DNA: TGTGCCATCAGTGAGTCGAGGACTAGCGACTACAATGAGCAGTTCTTC.